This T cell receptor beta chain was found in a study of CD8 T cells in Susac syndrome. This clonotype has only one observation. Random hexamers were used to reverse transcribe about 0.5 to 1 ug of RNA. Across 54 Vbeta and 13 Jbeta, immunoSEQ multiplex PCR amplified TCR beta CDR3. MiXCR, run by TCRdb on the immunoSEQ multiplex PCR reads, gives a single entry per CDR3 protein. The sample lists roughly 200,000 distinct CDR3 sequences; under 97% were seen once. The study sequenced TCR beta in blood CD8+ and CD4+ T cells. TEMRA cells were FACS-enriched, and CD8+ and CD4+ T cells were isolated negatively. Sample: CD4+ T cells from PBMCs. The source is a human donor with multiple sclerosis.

The CDR3 region has the DNA TGTGCCAGCAGCCAAGCCCCAGTTACGCAGTATTTT. Translating gives CASSQAPVTQYF. This chain uses TRBV14 with TRBJ2-3; unclear D gene. V shed 1 base and J shed 8 bases, with 7 bases lying between them. This CDR3 contains 12 residues. The germline CDR1 and CDR2 sequences are SGHDN and FVKESK. The full variable domain, completed using reference TRBV14 and TRBJ2-3, is EAGVTQFPSHSVIEKGQTVTLRCDPISGHDNLYWYRRVMGKEIKFLLHFVKESKQDESGMPNNRFLAERTGGTYSTLKVQPAELEDSGVYFCASSQAPVTQYFGPGTRLTVL.